This TCR beta chain was captured in a study of T cell responses to AZD1222 COVID-19 vaccine. The protocol was immunoSEQ multiplex PCR, while the TCRdb copy is restricted to in-frame clones and leaves out a portion. Among approximately 110,000 clones listed, around 87% were seen once. V dropped 4 bases and J dropped 5 bases, with 14 bases sitting between them. Germline CDR1 is MGHDK and CDR2 is SYGVNS. The length of the CDR3 is 14 residues. The sample here was peripheral blood, taken 28 days after the second AZD1222 dose. The chain has TRBV25-1 and TRBJ1-1; D not certain. This sequence originates from an adult who received the AZD1222 COVID-19 vaccine. CDR3 DNA sequence: TGTGCCAGCAGTGTGGTAGGGTACAGAACTGAAGCTTTCTTT. Its protein is CASSVVGYRTEAFF.